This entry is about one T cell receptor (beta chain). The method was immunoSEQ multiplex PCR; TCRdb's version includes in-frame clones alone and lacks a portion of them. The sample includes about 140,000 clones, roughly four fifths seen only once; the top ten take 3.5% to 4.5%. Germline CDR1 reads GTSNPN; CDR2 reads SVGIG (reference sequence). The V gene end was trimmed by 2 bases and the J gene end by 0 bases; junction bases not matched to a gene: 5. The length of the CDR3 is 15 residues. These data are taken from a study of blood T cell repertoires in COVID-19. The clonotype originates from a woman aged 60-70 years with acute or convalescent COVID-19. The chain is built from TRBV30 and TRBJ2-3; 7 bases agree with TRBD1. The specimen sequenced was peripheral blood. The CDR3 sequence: CAWSQTGASTDTQYF. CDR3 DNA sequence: TGTGCCTGGAGTCAAACAGGGGCGAGCACAGATACGCAGTATTTT.